This T cell receptor (beta chain) was identified during a study of T-cell reconstitution after alpha-beta-depleted transplantation in children. Study findings and constraints: At day 60, the high TCRbeta diversity found in some patients originated from recipient T cells and thymic progenitors that had survived. Roughly two months post-transplant, alpha-beta T cells reportedly originated from several hundred graft clones that had expanded. Newly made T cells mostly supplied T-cell counts and diversity one year after transplant.

CDR3 length equals 16 residues. With 0 bases removed from V and 3 bases from J, the gap between germline ends came to 16 bases. The germline gives CDR1 SGHRS, CDR2 YFSETQ. Unique molecular identifiers tagged the TCRbeta library. TCRdb redid the calling of the PCR reads with MiXCR, one entry per CDR3 protein. The sample yields under 100,000 distinct CDR3 sequences, roughly 15% seen once. About this clonotype: Its antigen remains unknown.

This clonotype was obtained from a male patient aged 2 to 9 who had a stem cell transplant for acute lymphoblastic leukemia, so the T cells may come from the graft donor. This material consisted of PBMCs, mostly from graft donor cells, taken 180 days after TCRalphabeta/CD19-depleted stem cell transplant. The V gene is TRBV5-1, the J gene TRBJ2-7, with a tentative D call TRBD2 (5 bases). CDR3 DNA sequence: TGCGCCAGCAGCTTGGGGGCAGCGGCAGGCGGCTACGAGCAGTACTTC. Translating it yields CASSLGAAAGGYEQYF.